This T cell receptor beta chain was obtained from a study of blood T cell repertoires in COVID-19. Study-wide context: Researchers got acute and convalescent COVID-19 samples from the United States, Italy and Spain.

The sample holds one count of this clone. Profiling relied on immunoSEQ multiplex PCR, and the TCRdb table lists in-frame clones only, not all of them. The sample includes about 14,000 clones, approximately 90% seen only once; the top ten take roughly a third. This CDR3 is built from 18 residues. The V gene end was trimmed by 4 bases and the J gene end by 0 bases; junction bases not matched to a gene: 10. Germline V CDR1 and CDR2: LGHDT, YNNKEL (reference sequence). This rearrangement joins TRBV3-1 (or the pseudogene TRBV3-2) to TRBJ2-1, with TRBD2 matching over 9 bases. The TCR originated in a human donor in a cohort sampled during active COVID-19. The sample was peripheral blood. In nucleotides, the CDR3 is TGTGCCAGCAGCCGGATCCCTTTTAGCGGGAGCTCCTACAATGAGCAGTTCTTC. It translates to CASSRIPFSGSSYNEQFF.